This T cell receptor (beta chain) was recorded in a study of tumour-infiltrating T cells in Burkitt lymphoma. Across the study: Overall and progression-free survival were predicted by productive clonality.

The CDR3 extends over 15 amino acids. Germline values: CDR1 PRHDT, CDR2 FYEKMQ (reference sequence). V dropped 4 bases and J dropped 4 bases, with 13 bases sitting between them. Measured with immunoSEQ multiplex PCR; TCRdb has only the in-frame clones, and not every one. The profile shows 6,400 or so clones, roughly 15% of them singletons. The clonotype was recovered from a human donor with diffuse large B-cell lymphoma. Sequenced: tumor tissue. This sequence joins TRBV13 and TRBJ2-2, with no clear D. CDR3 loop: CASSSLGLITGELFF. CDR3 bases: TGTGCCAGCAGCTCCTTGGGATTGATCACCGGGGAGCTGTTTTTT.